This passage covers 23 T cell receptor beta chains from one sample sequenced in a study of Ad26.COV2.S vaccination and SARS-CoV-2 variants. Documented treatment: roughly 19 received Ad26.COV2.S at low or high dose, single or two shots; 5 received placebo; per-sample allocation not given. Collection of samples fell on day 63 after the first vaccine or placebo injection. The data were produced by immunoSEQ multiplex PCR, yet TCRdb's version contains in-frame clones alone and is incomplete. Of roughly 410,000 clones in the sample, roughly four fifths were seen once. Here the sequenced sample was peripheral blood, taken in a trial of Ad26.COV2.S vaccine versus placebo. These receptors originate from a person aged 18-60 years who received the Ad26.COV2.S COVID-19 vaccine or a placebo.

The chain recombines TRBV6-6 with TRBJ1-2, with no clear D. The germline V gene encodes CDR1 MNHNY and CDR2 SVGAGI (reference sequence). The CDR3 is made up of 16 amino acids. V lost 2 bases, J lost 8 bases, and 21 bases lay in between. The CDR3 region is CASSYNDGRGLRGYTF. The CDR3 DNA sequence: TGTGCCAGCAGTTACAATGACGGACGGGGTTTGCGGGGCTACACCTTC.

This clone was counted once. The V call is TRBV4-1, the J call TRBJ1-6; D gene unclear. The V end lost 1 base, the J end lost 5 bases, and 9 bases lay between the germline ends. CDR1 is MGHRA, CDR2 YSYEKL, per germline. The length of the CDR3 is 15 residues. CDR3 sequence (DNA): TGCGCCAGCAGCCAAGGCGCCGGAGATAATTCACCCCTCCACTTT. Amino acid sequence: CASSQGAGDNSPLHF.

The chain joins TRBV6-6 to TRBJ1-2; a weak D match, TRBD1 (5 bases). Germline CDR1 is MNHNY and CDR2 is SVGAGI (reference sequence). V was shortened by 4 bases and J by 3 bases, with 9 bases between the two germline ends. The CDR3 runs 13 residues. For the CDR3, the DNA is TGTGCCAGCAGTTCGACAGATTACTATGGCTACACCTTC. Its translation is CASSSTDYYGYTF.

The genes are TRBV4-1 and TRBJ1-6, with 9 bases matching TRBD1. The ends lost 3 bases at V and 14 bases at J; junction bases unmatched: 11. There are 15 residues in the CDR3. CDR1 and CDR2 (germline): MGHRA, YSYEKL. This chain's CDR3 is CASSQITGGGGTLHF. The DNA of the CDR3 is TGCGCCAGCAGCCAGATAACAGGGGGCGGCGGAACCCTCCACTTT.

The rearrangement uses TRBV12-5 and TRBJ1-5; 11 bases agree with TRBD1. The V gene's germline CDR1 is LGHNT and CDR2 FRNRAP. CDR3 length: 15 amino acids. The junction had 5 bases not matched to a gene; V was cut back by 7 bases and J by 3 bases. The CDR3 coding sequence is TGTGCTAGTGTACGGGACAGGGGGTCCAATCAGCCCCAGCATTTT. Amino acid sequence: CASVRDRGSNQPQHF.

The chain uses TRBV28 and TRBJ1-5; D may be TRBD1 (6 bases). The ends were cut back, 6 bases at V and 6 bases at J, with 15 bases in the middle. The CDR3 runs to 14 residues. Per germline, CDR1 MDHEN and CDR2 SYDVKM. DNA of the CDR3: TGTGCCAGCAGCGGGACATCTATACCTCAGCCCCAGCATTTT. Its translation: CASSGTSIPQPQHF.

V gene TRBV9 combines with J gene TRBJ2-4; no definite D call. Trimming took 0 bases from V and 0 from J, leaving 7 bases between them. There are 15 residues in the CDR3. Germline V lookup: CDR1 SGDLS, CDR2 YYNGEE. CDR3 protein: CASSVDGQAKNIQYF. CDR3 coding DNA: TGTGCCAGCAGCGTAGATGGGCAAGCCAAAAACATTCAGTACTTC.

With respect to this clone: The sample has other DNA sequences that encode this CDR3 too. The chain joins TRBV5-6 to TRBJ2-2; TRBD1 is a possible D gene (7 bases). Deletions cut 3 bases from V and 3 bases from J, with 12 bases between. The germline CDR1 and CDR2 sequences are SGHDT and YYEEEE. This CDR3 is 15 amino acids long. This CDR3 is CASSSGGGYTGELFF. The CDR3 bases are TGTGCCAGCAGCTCCGGAGGGGGCTACACCGGGGAGCTGTTTTTT.

This chain connects TRBV5-1 to TRBJ1-1; D is perhaps TRBD1 (5 bases). Germline CDR1 SGHRS, CDR2 YFSETQ. The CDR3 sequence is 13 residues long. V gave up 4 bases and J gave up 0 bases, with 7 bases separating them. CDR3 sequence (DNA): TGCGCCAGCAGCGCGACAGTGAACACTGAAGCTTTCTTT. Amino acid sequence: CASSATVNTEAFF.

The chain uses TRBV12-5 and TRBJ1-5, with D unclear. From germline, CDR1 is LGHNT and CDR2 FRNRAP. The CDR3 sequence is 17 residues long. Trimming pared 0 bases from V and 2 bases from J, leaving 14 bases between. The CDR3 spells CASGLVRLGVRNQPQHF. CDR3 sequence (DNA): TGTGCTAGTGGTTTGGTACGATTGGGTGTACGCAATCAGCCCCAGCATTTT.

V is TRBV7-3 and J is TRBJ1-1; D gene unclear. V shed 2 bases and J shed 0 bases, with 10 bases lying between them. Germline V gives CDR1 SGHTA, CDR2 FQGTGA. The CDR3 runs 15 residues. The DNA for the CDR3 is TGTGCCAGCAGCTTAGAAACTGGGCTGAACACTGAAGCTTTCTTT. Protein: CASSLETGLNTEAFF.

This chain connects TRBV7-9 to TRBJ2-7, with TRBD2 as a possible D gene (6 bases). Per germline, CDR1 SEHNR and CDR2 FQNEAQ (reference sequence). This CDR3 contains 16 residues. The V and J ends lost 5 bases and 1 base respectively, with 18 bases between them. The DNA of the CDR3 is TGTGCCAGCAGCCCAACGACGGGACTGAAGTCCTACGAGCAGTACTTC. Translating it yields CASSPTTGLKSYEQYF.

This clone was found once. The J gene is TRBJ2-1, the V gene TRBV9, with D maybe TRBD2 (7 bases). Per germline, CDR1 SGDLS and CDR2 YYNGEE. V gave up 4 bases and J gave up 2 bases, with 13 bases separating them. This CDR3 comprises 15 residues. This CDR3 is CASSTGGNPYNEQFF. The CDR3 DNA follows: TGTGCCAGCAGCACGGGGGGCAACCCCTACAATGAGCAGTTCTTC.

The rearrangement joins TRBV29-1 to TRBJ1-4; TRBD1 is a possible D gene (5 bases). Trimming left V 6 bases short and J 7 bases short, with 18 bases between. This CDR3 comprises 14 residues. The germline V gene encodes CDR1 SQVTM and CDR2 ANQGSEA. CDR3 region: CSVGDEGGGEKLFF. In nucleotides, the CDR3 is TGCAGCGTGGGGGACGAGGGCGGCGGTGAAAAACTGTTTTTT.

V is TRBV6-5 and J is TRBJ1-5; D is uncertain. There are 14 residues in the CDR3. Germline loops: CDR1 MNHEY, CDR2 SVGAGI. Trimming removed 6 bases at V and 1 base at J, with 10 bases between. The CDR3 DNA is TGTGCCAGCAGCGCTGGGTCGAGCAATCAGCCCCAGCATTTT. Amino acid sequence: CASSAGSSNQPQHF.

For this clone: The identical CDR3 is also encoded by other nucleotide sequences in the sample. This chain connects TRBV29-1 to TRBJ2-7; TRBD1 matches at 7 bases. Germline loops: CDR1 SQVTM, CDR2 ANQGSEA. V shed 6 bases, J shed 0 bases, and the junction held 5 bases outside the gene matches. This CDR3 is built from 13 residues. CDR3 region: CSVLTGTSYEQYF. The CDR3 DNA is TGCAGCGTGTTGACAGGGACCTCCTACGAGCAGTACTTC.

The rearrangement uses TRBV19 and TRBJ2-1; 9 nucleotides align to TRBD1. V shed 2 bases and J 4 bases; nucleotides not matched to a gene: 6. The germline gives CDR1 LNHDA, CDR2 SQIVND (reference sequence). CDR3 length: 16 residues. CDR3 protein: CASSIILGQGYNEQFF. Here the CDR3 DNA reads TGTGCCAGTAGTATAATACTGGGACAGGGTTACAATGAGCAGTTCTTC.

The chain couples TRBV6-2 or TRBV6-3 to TRBJ1-4; no clear D. V was shortened by 5 bases and J by 7 bases, with 20 bases between the two germline ends. The CDR3 consists of 16 residues. Germline loops: CDR1 MNHEY, CDR2 SVGEGT. CDR3 DNA: TGTGCCAGCAGTCCCATAGGGCCGGCCAGAAGTGAAAAACTGTTTTTT. Residues: CASSPIGPARSEKLFF.

The chain is built from TRBV7-2 and TRBJ2-1; possibly TRBD2 for D (6 bases). V dropped 5 bases and J dropped 15 bases, with 20 bases sitting between them. Germline V lookup: CDR1 SGHTA, CDR2 FQGNSA. The CDR3 is made up of 13 amino acids. DNA of the CDR3: TGTGCCAGCAGCCAAATCTCTAGCGAACGACTGTTCTTC. Protein: CASSQISSERLFF. The variable domain in full, with the rest retrieved from reference TRBV7-2 and TRBJ2-1, is GAGVSQSPSNKVTEKGKDVELRCDPISGHTALYWYRQSLGQGLEFLIYFQGNSAPDKSGLPSDRFSAERTGGSVSTLTIQRTQQEDSAVYLCASSQISSERLFFGPGTRLTVL.

This clone was seen a few times. The CDR3 spells CASSLSQSSYNEQFF. For the CDR3, the DNA is TGTGCCAGCTCACTCTCACAAAGCTCCTACAATGAGCAGTTCTTC. The rearrangement joins TRBV18 to TRBJ2-1; D unclear. V was trimmed by 4 bases and J by 0 bases, leaving 10 bases between them. Germline values: CDR1 KGHSH, CDR2 LQKENI. The CDR3 consists of 15 residues.

The sample holds a few counts of this clone. CDR3 nucleotides: TGTGCCAGCAGTTTAAATGGGGACAGGGGTTGGGGGGACACTGAAGCTTTCTTT. Residues: CASSLNGDRGWGDTEAFF. The rearrangement joins TRBV27 to TRBJ1-1; 10 positions match TRBD1. CDR1 and CDR2 (germline): MNHEY, SMNVEV (reference sequence). This CDR3 contains 18 residues. The J segment lost 3 bases and the V segment lost 2 bases, leaving 12 bases of the junction unmatched.

In regard to this clone: In the same sample, other DNA sequences code for this CDR3. The gene calls are TRBV10-3 and TRBJ1-2, with 9 positions matching TRBD1. The CDR3 length is 13 residues. With V trimmed by 3 bases and J by 7 bases, 3 bases remained unmatched. Looked up from germline, CDR1 is ENHRY and CDR2 is SYGVKD. CDR3 protein: CAISEPGQGGYTF. Here the CDR3 DNA reads TGTGCCATCAGTGAACCGGGACAGGGTGGCTACACCTTC.

This sequence joins TRBV24-1 and TRBJ2-1, with D perhaps TRBD2 (6 bases). Germline CDR1 KGHDR, CDR2 SFDVKD. The CDR3 loop spans 16 amino acids. V was trimmed by 2 bases and J by 1 base, leaving 11 bases between them. CDR3 residues: CATSDSGRESYNEQFF. CDR3 in DNA: TGTGCCACCAGTGATTCGGGTCGGGAGTCCTACAATGAGCAGTTCTTC.